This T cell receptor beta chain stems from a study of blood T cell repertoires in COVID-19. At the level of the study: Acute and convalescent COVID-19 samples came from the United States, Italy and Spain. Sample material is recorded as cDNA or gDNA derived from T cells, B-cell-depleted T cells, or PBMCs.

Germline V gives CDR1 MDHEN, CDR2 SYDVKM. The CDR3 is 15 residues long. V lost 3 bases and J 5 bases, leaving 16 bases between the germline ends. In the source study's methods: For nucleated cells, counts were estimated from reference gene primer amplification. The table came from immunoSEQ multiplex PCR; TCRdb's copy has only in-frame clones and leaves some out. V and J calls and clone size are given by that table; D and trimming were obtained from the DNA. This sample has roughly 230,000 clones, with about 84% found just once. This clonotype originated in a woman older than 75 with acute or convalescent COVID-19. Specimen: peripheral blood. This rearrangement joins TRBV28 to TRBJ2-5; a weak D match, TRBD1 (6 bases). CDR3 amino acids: CASSFDRTGMETQYF. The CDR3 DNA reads TGTGCCAGCAGTTTTGACAGAACAGGGATGGAGACCCAGTACTTC. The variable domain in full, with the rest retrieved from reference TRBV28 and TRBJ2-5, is DVKVTQSSRYLVKRTGEKVFLECVQDMDHENMFWYRQDPGLGLRLIYFSYDVKMKEKGDIPEGYSVSREKKERFSLILESASTNQTSMYLCASSFDRTGMETQYFGPGTRLLVL.